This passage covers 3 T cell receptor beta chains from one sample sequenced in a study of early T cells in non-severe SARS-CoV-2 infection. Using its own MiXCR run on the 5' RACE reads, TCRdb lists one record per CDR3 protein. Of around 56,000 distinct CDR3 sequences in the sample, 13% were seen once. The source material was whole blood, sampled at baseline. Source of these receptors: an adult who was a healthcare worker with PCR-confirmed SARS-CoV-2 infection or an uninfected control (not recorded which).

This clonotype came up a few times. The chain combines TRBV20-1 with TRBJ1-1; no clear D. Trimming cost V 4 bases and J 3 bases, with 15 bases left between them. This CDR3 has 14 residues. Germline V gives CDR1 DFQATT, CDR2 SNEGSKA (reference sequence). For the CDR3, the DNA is TGCAGTGCTATTCAAACAGAAAGTGACACTGAAGCTTTCTTT. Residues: CSAIQTESDTEAFF.

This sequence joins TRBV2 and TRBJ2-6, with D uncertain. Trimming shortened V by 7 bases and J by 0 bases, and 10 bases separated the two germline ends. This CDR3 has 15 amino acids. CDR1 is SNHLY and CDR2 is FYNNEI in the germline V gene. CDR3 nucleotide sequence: TGTGCCAGCACCCAGGCCCGCTCTGGGGCCAACGTCCTGACTTTC. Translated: CASTQARSGANVLTF.

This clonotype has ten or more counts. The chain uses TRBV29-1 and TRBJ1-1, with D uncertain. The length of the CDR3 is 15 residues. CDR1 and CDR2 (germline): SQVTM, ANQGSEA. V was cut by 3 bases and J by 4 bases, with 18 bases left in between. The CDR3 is CSVEESPPAGTEAFF. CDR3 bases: TGCAGCGTTGAGGAAAGCCCCCCAGCGGGCACTGAAGCTTTCTTT.